Listed below are T cell receptor beta chains from one sample, sequenced in a study of PD-1 blockade in classical Hodgkin lymphoma. The assay was immunoSEQ multiplex PCR, and TCRdb's table has in-frame clones only and misses some. This table has tens of thousands of clones, 90% appearing once. This specimen was peripheral blood mononuclear cells (PBMCs), taken before the fourth cycle of nivolumab. All receptors come from a human donor with classical Hodgkin lymphoma. CDR3s include the opening cysteine and the closing phenylalanine or tryptophan. Fields, in order: clone size, J gene, D gene, V gene, CDR3 protein, CDR3 DNA. D genes are given only for firm matches. Size values are once, few and many counts, or a class for expanded clones, and some rows have none.

-	TRBJ1-5	-	TRBV30	CAWSVEMNQPQHF	TGTGCCTGGAGTGTGGAGATGAATCAGCCCCAGCATTTT
-	TRBJ1-4	-	TRBV9	CASSDRPGELFF	TGTGCCAGCAGCGACCGCCCAGGGGAACTGTTTTTT
-	TRBJ2-7	-	TRBV7-3	CASSPKVGLTYEQYF	TGTGCCAGCAGCCCAAAGGTGGGGCTTACCTACGAGCAGTACTTC
-	TRBJ2-6	-	TRBV19	CASSRQGTFSGANVLTF	TGTGCCAGTAGTAGGCAGGGAACTTTCTCTGGGGCCAACGTCCTGACTTTC
-	TRBJ2-7	-	TRBV2	CASSETRFYSYEQYF	TGTGCCAGCAGTGAAACAAGATTCTACTCCTACGAGCAGTACTTC
-	TRBJ2-1	-	TRBV15	CATSRDAVRVSYNEQFF	TGTGCCACCAGCAGAGATGCGGTGCGGGTATCCTACAATGAGCAGTTCTTC
few	TRBJ1-1	-	TRBV9	CASSVGSGEGTEAFF	TGTGCCAGCAGCGTAGGGTCCGGGGAGGGCACTGAAGCTTTCTTT
-	TRBJ2-7	-	TRBV11-3	CASSLVSGSGQYF	TGTGCCAGCAGCTTAGTGTCCGGATCGGGGCAGTACTTC
-	TRBJ2-7	TRBD2	TRBV18	CASSPPSFSSGYSYEQYF	TGTGCCAGCTCACCACCGTCCTTCTCTAGCGGATATTCCTACGAGCAGTACTTC
-	TRBJ2-2	TRBD2	TRBV6-1	CASSGSESGELFF	TGTGCCAGTAGCGGGAGTGAGTCCGGGGAGCTGTTTTTT
-	TRBJ2-5	-	TRBV30	CAWGVGGETQYF	TGTGCCTGGGGGGTTGGAGGCGAGACCCAGTACTTC
-	TRBJ1-1	-	TRBV4-1	CASSQGSETLNTEAFF	TGCGCCAGCAGCCAAGGTTCGGAGACTTTGAACACTGAAGCTTTCTTT
few	TRBJ1-2	TRBD1	TRBV13	CASSPDRDGYTF	TGTGCCAGCAGCCCCGACAGGGACGGCTACACCTTC
-	TRBJ2-3	TRBD2	TRBV30	CAWRREGSIGGTDTQYF	TGTGCCTGGAGGCGGGAGGGCTCAATCGGTGGGACAGATACGCAGTATTTT
-	TRBJ2-1	-	TRBV27	CASSFPSDEQFF	TGTGCCAGCAGTTTCCCCTCGGATGAGCAGTTCTTC
-	TRBJ2-3	-	TRBV28	CASSLSPKTDTQYF	TGTGCCAGCAGTCTTTCGCCGAAGACAGATACGCAGTATTTT
-	TRBJ2-7	TRBD2	TRBV9	CASSSGTSVGYEQYF	TGTGCCAGCAGTTCTGGGACTAGCGTGGGCTACGAGCAGTACTTC
-	TRBJ2-2	-	TRBV4-2	CASSLSKPGRDTGELFF	TGTGCCAGCAGCCTAAGCAAGCCGGGAAGGGACACCGGGGAGCTGTTTTTT
-	TRBJ2-1	-	TRBV6-6	CASSLGLSYNEQFF	TGTGCCAGCAGTTTGGGCTTGTCCTACAATGAGCAGTTCTTC
-	TRBJ2-5	-	TRBV29-1	CSGQATGTGETQYF	TGCAGCGGCCAAGCGACAGGGACTGGAGAGACCCAGTACTTC
-	TRBJ2-1	-	TRBV25-1	CASRRNEQFF	TGTGCCAGCAGACGCAATGAGCAGTTCTTC
-	TRBJ2-6	-	TRBV10-3	CATSSTATGANVLTF	TGTGCCACATCCTCTACGGCCACTGGGGCCAACGTCCTGACTTTC
-	TRBJ2-2	-	TRBV9	CASSVVTGELFF	TGTGCCAGCAGCGTAGTAACCGGGGAGCTGTTTTTT
many	TRBJ2-5	-	TRBV19	CASSIGGKETQYF	TGTGCCAGTAGTATCGGAGGTAAAGAGACCCAGTACTTC
-	TRBJ1-3	TRBD1	TRBV5-1	CASSLTERQGGPGNTIYF	TGCGCCAGCAGCCTGACGGAACGACAGGGAGGTCCTGGAAACACCATATATTTT
-	TRBJ2-5	-	TRBV14	CASSPTWLDSQETQYF	TGTGCCAGCAGCCCTACTTGGTTGGACTCACAAGAGACCCAGTACTTC
few	TRBJ1-1	-	TRBV9	CASSERNTEAFF	TGTGCCAGCAGCGAACGGAACACTGAAGCTTTCTTT
-	TRBJ1-1	-	TRBV6-1	CASTSGVRTEAFF	TGTGCCAGTACATCAGGGGTCAGGACTGAAGCTTTCTTT
-	TRBJ2-1	TRBD2	TRBV6-6	CASSPGLGGNEQFF	TGTGCCAGCAGTCCGGGACTAGGCGGCAATGAGCAGTTCTTC
-	TRBJ2-5	-	TRBV6-5	CASSYWGEETQYF	TGTGCCAGCAGTTACTGGGGGGAAGAGACCCAGTACTTC
-	TRBJ2-7	TRBD1	TRBV27	CAGSSGQVIRYEQYF	TGTGCCGGCAGTTCCGGACAGGTAATACGGTACGAGCAGTACTTC
-	TRBJ2-1	TRBD2	TRBV7-8	CASSLGGGGRAEGEQFF	TGTGCCAGCAGCTTAGGGGGCGGCGGGAGGGCGGAAGGTGAGCAGTTCTTC
-	TRBJ1-5	-	TRBV15	CATSSPRGRIEQVSNQPQHF	TGTGCCACCAGCAGCCCCCGGGGACGGATCGAACAAGTGAGCAATCAGCCCCAGCATTTT
-	TRBJ2-2	-	TRBV5-6	CASSLGPRGTGELFF	TGTGCCAGCAGCTTGGGCCCCAGGGGCACCGGGGAGCTGTTTTTT
-	TRBJ2-7	TRBD2	TRBV9	CASSVGGRAYEQYF	TGTGCCAGCAGCGTAGGCGGGAGGGCCTACGAGCAGTACTTC
-	TRBJ1-1	TRBD1	TRBV19	CASSIDRQGGTEAFF	TGTGCCAGTAGTATAGACAGACAGGGTGGTACTGAAGCTTTCTTT
-	TRBJ1-1	-	TRBV6-5	CASIDAVNTEAFF	TGTGCCAGCATCGACGCGGTGAACACTGAAGCTTTCTTT
-	TRBJ2-1	TRBD1	TRBV10-1	CASTHPWTGDEQFF	TGCGCCAGCACCCATCCCTGGACAGGCGATGAGCAGTTCTTC
once	TRBJ1-5	-	TRBV19	CASSFRGHQPQHF	TGTGCCAGTAGTTTCAGGGGTCATCAGCCCCAGCATTTT
-	TRBJ2-1	-	TRBV15	CATTQSLGGRSLNEQFF	TGTGCCACCACTCAGTCCCTGGGTGGGAGATCGTTGAATGAGCAGTTCTTC
-	TRBJ2-2	TRBD2	TRBV6-4	CASSASGTGELFF	TGTGCCAGCAGTGCTAGCGGGACCGGGGAGCTGTTTTTT
-	TRBJ1-4	TRBD1	TRBV15	CATSRGTGATTNEKLFF	TGTGCCACCAGCAGAGGGACAGGGGCAACAACTAATGAAAAACTGTTTTTT
-	TRBJ2-7	TRBD2	TRBV6-1	CASSDRTSGFHEQYF	TGTGCCAGCAGTGATAGGACTAGCGGGTTCCACGAGCAGTACTTC
once	TRBJ1-5	-	TRBV7-9	CASSLSGGFNQPQHF	TGTGCCAGCAGCTTATCTGGAGGGTTCAATCAGCCCCAGCATTTT
-	TRBJ2-3	TRBD2	TRBV7-3	CASSPSREGPDTQYF	TGTGCCAGCAGCCCTAGCAGGGAGGGCCCCGATACGCAGTATTTT
-	TRBJ2-7	TRBD1	TRBV4-1	CASSHLFSDRVYEQYF	TGCGCCAGCAGCCATCTGTTTAGTGACAGGGTCTACGAGCAGTACTTC
-	TRBJ2-4	-	TRBV7-2	CASSLGGQLAKNIQYF	TGTGCCAGCAGCTTGGGCGGACAGCTAGCCAAAAACATTCAGTACTTC
-	TRBJ1-6	-	TRBV13	CASSPGGRSYNSPLHF	TGTGCCAGCAGCCCAGGCGGCAGGAGCTATAATTCACCCCTCCACTTT
-	TRBJ1-2	TRBD1	TRBV30	CASDRANYGYTF	TGTGCCTCGGACAGGGCGAACTATGGCTACACCTTC
-	TRBJ2-2	-	TRBV7-9	CASSLGLGELFF	TGTGCCAGCAGCTTGGGTCTCGGGGAGCTGTTTTTT